This entry lists 18 T cell receptor beta chains sequenced from one sample in a study of cytomegalovirus exposure and HLA in healthy donors. The PCR employed 60 Vbeta primers together with 13 Jbeta primers. The assay was immunoSEQ multiplex PCR, and TCRdb's table has in-frame clones only and misses some. The sample holds over 100,000 clones, roughly 80% seen once. The sequencing sample was made of PBMCs. Source of these receptors: a woman aged 25 to 39 in good health and CMV-seropositive.

The J gene is TRBJ1-1, the V gene TRBV6-1; 7 bases fit TRBD1. The germline CDR1 and CDR2 sequences are MNHNS and SASEGT. This CDR3 region has 14 residues. The J segment lost 4 bases and the V segment lost 4 bases, leaving 6 bases of the junction unmatched. The CDR3 nucleotides are TGTGCCAGCAGTGGAGACAGGGATGGCACTGAAGCTTTCTTT. It encodes CASSGDRDGTEAFF.

The gene calls are TRBV12-5 and TRBJ2-5; 16 bases are shared with TRBD2. This CDR3 spans 18 amino acids. Trimming cost V 0 bases and J 5 bases; bases outside gene matches: 6. The germline gives CDR1 LGHNT, CDR2 FRNRAP. Here the CDR3 reads CASGLVAPGLAGGETQYF. CDR3 coding DNA: TGTGCTAGTGGTTTGGTAGCCCCGGGACTAGCGGGGGGGGAGACCCAGTACTTC.

The chain joins TRBV18 to TRBJ1-1; the match to TRBD1 covers 11 bases. This CDR3 is built from 17 residues. Germline loops: CDR1 KGHSH, CDR2 LQKENI. The V and J ends lost 3 bases and 1 base, in that order; junction bases with no gene match: 7. The CDR3 is CASSPGRTGGSNTEAFF. The CDR3 region has the DNA TGTGCCAGCTCACCGGGGAGGACAGGGGGCTCGAACACTGAAGCTTTCTTT.

This clone appeared a few times. V usage is TRBV19 and J usage is TRBJ1-1; TRBD1 agrees at 7 bases. Germline CDR1 is LNHDA and CDR2 is SQIVND (reference sequence). Germline trimming cut 6 bases from V and 1 base from J; bases unmatched to any gene: 8. This CDR3 has 15 residues. CDR3 nucleotides: TGTGCCAGTAGGGCCGACAGGGCGCGGAACACTGAAGCTTTCTTT. This encodes CASRADRARNTEAFF.

The V call is TRBV23-1, the J call TRBJ1-2, with D possibly TRBD1 on 5 matching bases. TRBV23-1 is an ORF for which the function is uncertain. This CDR3 comprises 14 residues. Trimming took 7 bases from V and 4 from J, leaving 16 bases between them. The CDR3 here is CASKGGQGGYGYTF. CDR3 nucleotides: TGCGCCAGCAAGGGTGGGCAGGGAGGCTATGGCTACACCTTC.

This chain connects TRBV28 to TRBJ1-2, with D unresolved. CDR3 length equals 13 residues. Germline values: CDR1 MDHEN, CDR2 SYDVKM. Trimming removed 2 bases at V and 7 bases at J, with 11 bases between. The chain's CDR3 is CASSLVGGGGYTF. Here the CDR3 DNA reads TGTGCCAGCAGTTTAGTGGGTGGCGGTGGCTACACCTTC.

The chain employs TRBV27 and TRBJ1-5; no firm D call. This CDR3 is built from 16 residues. V gave up 5 bases and J gave up 0 bases, with 14 bases separating them. Germline V lookup: CDR1 MNHEY, CDR2 SMNVEV (reference sequence). In DNA, the CDR3 is TGTGCCAGCAGTAAGCACGGATACTATAGCAATCAGCCCCAGCATTTT. This gives the protein CASSKHGYYSNQPQHF.

The sample holds one count of this clone. The chain links TRBV6-6 to TRBJ1-6; a weak D match, TRBD1 (6 bases). The germline V gene has CDR1 MNHNY and CDR2 SVGAGI (reference sequence). V lost 1 base, J lost 9 bases, and 13 bases lay in between. The CDR3 extends over 15 amino acids. CDR3 DNA sequence: TGTGCCAGCAGTTACTTGGGACATCGACTTTCACCCCTCCACTTT. Translating gives CASSYLGHRLSPLHF.

This rearrangement joins TRBV7-2 to TRBJ2-1, with 7 positions matching TRBD2. Germline V gene data show CDR1 as SGHTA and CDR2 as FQGNSA. The V segment lost 6 bases and the J segment 6 bases; nucleotides outside the gene matches: 2. This CDR3 is built from 12 residues. The CDR3 bases are TGTGCCAGCAGAGGGGAGGGCAATGAGCAGTTCTTC. Its protein is CASRGEGNEQFF. The entire variable domain, with the rest obtained from reference TRBV7-2 and TRBJ2-1, is as follows: GAGVSQSPSNKVTEKGKDVELRCDPISGHTALYWYRQSLGQGLEFLIYFQGNSAPDKSGLPSDRFSAERTGGSVSTLTIQRTQQEDSAVYLCASRGEGNEQFFGPGTRLTVL.

The chain links TRBV19 to TRBJ2-1, with unresolved D. There are 14 residues in the CDR3. Trimming shortened V by 3 bases and J by 10 bases, and 16 bases separated the two germline ends. Germline values: CDR1 LNHDA, CDR2 SQIVND (reference sequence). The CDR3 bases are TGTGCCAGTAGTATGCAGGCAGGCCAAGTGGAGCAGTTCTTC. This encodes CASSMQAGQVEQFF.

The chain recombines TRBV5-1 with TRBJ2-7, with 7 nucleotides matching TRBD2. With 2 bases clipped from V and 2 bases from J, the junction kept 7 bases outside the gene matches. Germline lookup yields CDR1 SGHRS and CDR2 YFSETQ. This CDR3 contains 15 residues. CDR3 in amino acids: CASSLRGEGPYEQYF. DNA of the CDR3: TGCGCCAGCAGCTTAAGAGGGGAGGGGCCCTACGAGCAGTACTTC.

The V call is TRBV30, the J call TRBJ2-5; D possibly corresponds to TRBD1 (5 bases). This CDR3 spans 11 amino acids. V lost 5 bases, J lost 5 bases, and 9 bases lay in between. Germline CDR1 is GTSNPN and CDR2 is SVGIG (reference sequence). The CDR3 is CAWGAGETQYF. The CDR3 DNA is TGTGCCTGGGGGGCCGGGGAGACCCAGTACTTC.

The gene calls are TRBV4-3 and TRBJ2-3; tentatively, D is TRBD2 (7 bases). Trimming took 5 bases from V and 6 from J, leaving 18 bases between them. The germline CDR1 and CDR2 sequences are LGHNA and YSLEER. The CDR3 spans 15 residues. CDR3 nucleotide sequence: TGCGCCAGCAGCTTAAGGGGGGGCGGGGCGGATACGCAGTATTTT. It codes for CASSLRGGGADTQYF.

The chain uses TRBV18 and TRBJ1-2; possible D gene TRBD1, 6 bases. Germline CDR1 and CDR2: KGHSH and LQKENI. The CDR3 covers 14 residues. V was clipped by 5 bases and J by 10 bases, with 20 bases between them. Written as DNA, the CDR3 is TGTGCCAGCTCAGTCAACAGGGACGGGCCAATCTACACCTTC. Its translation: CASSVNRDGPIYTF.

The V call is TRBV6-1, the J call TRBJ1-6, with D maybe TRBD1 (6 bases). Germline V lookup: CDR1 MNHNS, CDR2 SASEGT. With 2 bases removed from V and 0 bases from J, the gap between germline ends came to 14 bases. The CDR3 length is 18 residues. CDR3 in DNA: TGTGCCAGCAGTGAATTTTTTGGACAGCCCTCCTATAATTCACCCCTCCACTTT. Translated: CASSEFFGQPSYNSPLHF.

V usage is TRBV15 and J usage is TRBJ1-2; 8 bases fit TRBD1. This CDR3 is 16 amino acids long. The germline V gene has CDR1 LNHNV and CDR2 YYDKDF (reference sequence). Trimming cost V 0 bases and J 6 bases; bases outside gene matches: 9. The CDR3 spells CATSRDMGQVSNGYTF. The CDR3 DNA is TGTGCCACCAGCAGAGATATGGGACAGGTTTCCAATGGCTACACCTTC.

The chain recombines TRBV18 with TRBJ1-2; the D gene is possibly TRBD1 (6 bases). Trimming took 4 bases from V and 8 from J, leaving 20 bases between them. Germline V CDR1 and CDR2: KGHSH, LQKENI. This CDR3 comprises 15 residues. The CDR3 loop reads CASSQRNSGHRGYTF. The CDR3 nucleotides read TGTGCCAGCTCACAGCGGAACTCGGGACACAGGGGCTACACCTTC.

This chain links TRBV4-3 with TRBJ2-3, with D possibly TRBD1 on 5 matching bases. The CDR3 is 14 residues long. Germline values: CDR1 LGHNA, CDR2 YSLEER. V was pared by 0 bases and J by 3 bases, with 7 bases between. The CDR3 DNA reads as TGCGCCAGCAGCCAAGAGGGGCCAACAGATACGCAGTATTTT. Protein sequence: CASSQEGPTDTQYF.